These T cell receptor beta chains were read from a single sample in a study of cytomegalovirus exposure and HLA in healthy donors. Libraries were prepared by immunoSEQ multiplex PCR; TCRdb keeps only in-frame clonotypes and omits some of them. The repertoire holds over 150,000 clones, with approximately 87% as singletons. Sequenced input: PBMCs. Receptor source: a woman aged 30 to 39 in good health and CMV-seronegative. CDR3s include the opening cysteine and the closing phenylalanine or tryptophan. The D gene is left open where the match is weak. Clone size appears in some rows only: once, few, many, or a class for an expanded clone.

TRBJ1-5,TRBV6-1,few,.,TGTGCCAGCAGTGAAGAATGGGACGCAATTAGCAATCAGCCCCAGCATTTT,CASSEEWDAISNQPQHF
TRBJ2-3,TRBV13,.,TRBD1,TGTGCCAGCAGCTTAGCCGGGACAGGGGGCACAGATACGCAGTATTTT,CASSLAGTGGTDTQYF
TRBJ2-7,TRBV6-5,once,.,TGTGCCGCCGCCGATGGTTTCGAGCAGTACTTC,CAAADGFEQYF
TRBJ1-1,TRBV4-2,.,.,TGTGCCAGCAGCCGTATATTGGACATTGGAGCTTTCTTT,CASSRILDIGAFF
TRBJ1-3,TRBV18,.,.,TGTGCCAGCTCGGGAGACTCTGGAAACACCATATATTTT,CASSGDSGNTIYF
TRBJ2-7,TRBV4-2,.,.,TGTGCCAGCAGCCAAGTTCGCCGAAACCCTCCCTACGAGCAGTACTTC,CASSQVRRNPPYEQYF
TRBJ2-7,TRBV5-4,.,TRBD2,TGTGCCAGCAGCTTCCCCGCGGGAGAACGCCCTTACGAGCAGTACTTC,CASSFPAGERPYEQYF
TRBJ2-3,TRBV27,.,.,TGTGCCAGCAGTTCCCCCCCAGATACGCAGTATTTT,CASSSPPDTQYF
TRBJ2-1,TRBV29-1,.,TRBD2,TGCAGCGTTTTCCTGAGGACTAGCGGGCCCCCCTCCTACAATGAGCAGTTCTTC,CSVFLRTSGPPSYNEQFF
TRBJ1-5,TRBV28,.,.,TGTGCCAGCAGTTTCCCCCCCGGCAACAATAATCAGCCCCAGCATTTT,CASSFPPGNNNQPQHF
TRBJ2-3,TRBV18,.,TRBD2,TGTGCCAGCTCACCACTAGCGGGAGATATCAGAGATACGCAGTATTTT,CASSPLAGDIRDTQYF
TRBJ2-3,TRBV5-1,.,TRBD2,TGCGCCAGCAGCTTTTCGGCGACTAGCGGGATCACAGATACGCAGTATTTT,CASSFSATSGITDTQYF
TRBJ2-7,TRBV7-3,.,TRBD2,TGTGCCAGCAGCTTAAGGCTAGCGGGAGGCTTCCTCCCCTACGAGCAGTACTTC,CASSLRLAGGFLPYEQYF
TRBJ2-7,TRBV9,.,.,TGTGCCAGCAGCGTAGGAGGGGCGAGCTCCTACGAGCAGTACTTC,CASSVGGASSYEQYF
TRBJ2-2,TRBV5-4,.,TRBD1,TGTGCCAGCAGCTTGGCCGTAGGACAGGCGAACACCGGGGAGCTGTTTTTT,CASSLAVGQANTGELFF
TRBJ2-1,TRBV4-1,.,.,TGCGCCAGCAGCCAAGTCGGGAATGAGCAGTTCTTC,CASSQVGNEQFF
TRBJ2-3,TRBV5-4,once,TRBD2,TGTGCCAGCAGCACCGGACTAGCGGGTTTTTACACAGATACGCAGTATTTT,CASSTGLAGFYTDTQYF
TRBJ1-1,TRBV5-4,.,.,TGTGCCAGCAGCTCGAATGATCGGGGTAGTCGAGCTTTCTTT,CASSSNDRGSRAFF
TRBJ2-7,TRBV11-2,few,.,TGTGCCAGCAGCTTAATTCGGCGGCAGGGAGCCTACGAGCAGTACTTC,CASSLIRRQGAYEQYF
TRBJ2-7,TRBV20-1,.,.,TGCAGTGGGACAAGTTTCTACGAGCAGTACTTC,CSGTSFYEQYF
TRBJ2-5,TRBV9,.,TRBD2,TGTGCCAGCAGCGTAGTTGCGGGGGACCAAGAGACCCAGTACTTC,CASSVVAGDQETQYF
TRBJ1-6,TRBV13,few,TRBD1,TGTGCCAGCAGCTTCCCCGGGACAGGGGGAAATTCACCCCTCCACTTT,CASSFPGTGGNSPLHF
TRBJ2-5,TRBV28,.,TRBD1,TGTGCCAGCAGTTTAACGCATGGGACAGTAAGTCAGACCCAGTACTTC,CASSLTHGTVSQTQYF
TRBJ2-5,TRBV7-2,.,.,TGTGCCAGCAGCTTAGTACGGGGGCGTGAGGAGACCCAGTACTTC,CASSLVRGREETQYF
TRBJ1-5,TRBV28,.,TRBD1,TGTGCCAGCAAGGATAACCCAGGGGGTTGGAGTGGCAATCAGCCCCAGCATTTT,CASKDNPGGWSGNQPQHF
TRBJ2-3,TRBV6-1,.,TRBD1,TGTGCCAGCAGTGAAGGGGGGACAGTAGCAACAGATACGCAGTATTTT,CASSEGGTVATDTQYF
TRBJ2-2,TRBV19,.,.,TGTGCCAGTAGTATAAGCCCGGGGGCCACCACCGGGGAGCTGTTTTTT,CASSISPGATTGELFF
TRBJ2-7,TRBV5-5,.,TRBD2,TGTGCCAGCCTTAGCGGGCGGGTAGTCGGGAGCTCCTACGAGCAGTACTTC,CASLSGRVVGSSYEQYF
TRBJ2-7,TRBV7-3,.,TRBD2,TGTGCCAGCAGCTTATCCGCTAGCGGTGTGTACGAGCAGTACTTC,CASSLSASGVYEQYF
TRBJ1-4,TRBV5-1,.,TRBD1,TGCGCCAGCAGCTTGAAGGGACAGGGGAATGAAAAACTGTTTTTT,CASSLKGQGNEKLFF
TRBJ1-5,TRBV4-1,.,TRBD1,TGCGCCAGCAGCCAGTTAACGACACCGGACAGGGGCAATCAGCCCCAGCATTTT,CASSQLTTPDRGNQPQHF
TRBJ2-7,TRBV28,.,TRBD1,TGTGCCAGCAGCCCTCCCCGGGACAGGGGGCGATACGAGCAGTACTTC,CASSPPRDRGRYEQYF
TRBJ1-2,TRBV20-1,once,TRBD1,TGCAGTGCCGGGACAGTCTATGGCTACACCTTC,CSAGTVYGYTF
TRBJ2-6,TRBV15,once,.,TGTGCCACCAGCAGAGCAGTGGCTGGGGCCAACGTCCTGACTTTC,CATSRAVAGANVLTF
TRBJ1-1,TRBV11-2,once,TRBD1,TGTGCCAGCAGCTTAGATCAAAGGACAGGGCTGGCTGAAGCTTTCTTT,CASSLDQRTGLAEAFF
TRBJ2-7,TRBV11-3,.,TRBD1,TGTGCCAGCAGCCCCCGGGACAGGGAATCCGAGCAGTACTTC,CASSPRDRESEQYF
TRBJ2-7,TRBV9,.,.,TGTGCCAGCAGCGTAGGCGTGGGGTCAGAGCAGTACTTC,CASSVGVGSEQYF
TRBJ1-1,TRBV19,.,TRBD1,TGTGCCAGTAGTATTCTGGACAGGGGCACTGAAGCTTTCTTT,CASSILDRGTEAFF
TRBJ2-7,TRBV7-3,.,.,TGTGCCAGCAGCGAAGGTGGGGGTTCCTACGAGCAGTACTTC,CASSEGGGSYEQYF
TRBJ1-2,TRBV5-6,.,TRBD1,TGTGCCAGCAGCCCCGAGGGGGGACAGGGTTTACGCTACACCTTC,CASSPEGGQGLRYTF
TRBJ2-1,TRBV4-3,.,.,TGCGCCAGCAGTCAAAACGTCCGCGGAACCGAGCAGTTCTTC,CASSQNVRGTEQFF
TRBJ1-6,TRBV6-5,.,.,TGTGCCAGCAGTTACGGGCTACCCTCCTATAATTCACCCCTCCACTTT,CASSYGLPSYNSPLHF
TRBJ1-5,TRBV19,few,TRBD1,TGTGCCAGTAGACTGGACAGGGCCGGCAATCAGCCCCAGCATTTT,CASRLDRAGNQPQHF
TRBJ1-2,TRBV19,.,TRBD1,TGTGCCAGTAGTGGGGACAGGGCGAACTATGGCTACACCTTC,CASSGDRANYGYTF
TRBJ2-7,TRBV7-2,.,.,TGTGCCAGCAGCTTAGATAGTTTGGCAGGGGCCCCTTACGAGCAGTACTTC,CASSLDSLAGAPYEQYF
TRBJ1-2,TRBV11-2,once,.,TGTGCCAGCAGCTTAGAAGGGAACGGCTACACCTTC,CASSLEGNGYTF
TRBJ1-3,TRBV7-9,.,.,TGTGCCAGCAGCTTGAACTCTGGAAACACCATATATTTT,CASSLNSGNTIYF
TRBJ2-2,TRBV9,once,.,TGTGCCAGCAGCCCGGGGGTGGGTTTCGCCGGGGAGCTGTTTTTT,CASSPGVGFAGELFF
TRBJ2-7,TRBV13,.,.,TGTGCCAGCAGCTTGTCGTCGTCTGCCGGCGAGCAGTACTTC,CASSLSSSAGEQYF
TRBJ1-1,TRBV7-9,.,.,TGTGCCAGCAGCTTAAACACAGGGTTTGCTGAAGCTTTCTTT,CASSLNTGFAEAFF
TRBJ1-2,TRBV6-5,.,.,TGTGCCACAAAACAGCCCTACTATGGCTACACCTTC,CATKQPYYGYTF
TRBJ1-3,TRBV6-5,.,.,TGTGCCAGCAGCCGGGATAACTCTGGAAACACCATATATTTT,CASSRDNSGNTIYF
TRBJ2-1,TRBV7-8,.,.,TGTGCCAGCAGCTCTACAGGGTTCGGGGAGCAGTTCTTC,CASSSTGFGEQFF
TRBJ2-3,TRBV5-1,.,TRBD1,TGCGCCAGCAGCTTAAATCCAGGGGGAAGCACAGATACGCAGTATTTT,CASSLNPGGSTDTQYF
TRBJ2-3,TRBV28,.,.,TGTGCCAGCAGTTTACCTGCTGGGGATGCCGATACGCAGTATTTT,CASSLPAGDADTQYF